This record looks at one TCR beta chain sequence and its context. Time point specified: patch test 3, about 24 weeks after DPC sensitization. As to treatment: therapeutic diphenylcyclopropenone sensitization with weekly scalp DPC. This record belongs to a study of human T cells and chemical hapten exposure. TCRdb ran MiXCR on the RACE reads and lists one entry per CDR3 protein. The sample shows about 110,000 distinct CDR3 sequences, less than 40% of them seen only once. The clonotype was recovered from a middle-aged man with alopecia areata. Some clones in this sample may be carry-over from other donors' samples. The sample was whole blood, taken in connection with sensitization to the hapten diphenylcyclopropenone (DPC).

CDR3 nucleotide sequence: TGCGCCAGCAGCCACGAAACTAGTGGTGATACGCAGTATTTT. Translating it yields CASSHETSGDTQYF. This chain uses TRBV5-1 with TRBJ2-3, with D possibly matching TRBD2 (5 bases). The germline V gene has CDR1 SGHRS and CDR2 YFSETQ. The CDR3 is 14 residues long. Trimming removed 4 bases at V and 6 bases at J, with 15 bases between.